This T cell receptor beta chain was sequenced during a study of T cell responses to AZD1222 COVID-19 vaccine. CDR1 is SGHNT and CDR2 is YENEEA in the germline V gene. The CDR3 extends over 16 amino acids. J lost 0 bases, V lost 2 bases, and 1 base had no gene match. Sequencing used immunoSEQ multiplex PCR; TCRdb keeps in-frame clones, though not all of them. The table records 100,000 to 120,000 clones, nearly 90% of them present only once. Sequences were derived from peripheral blood, sampled on day 0 of AZD1222 vaccination. The chain recombines TRBV11-3 with TRBJ2-3, with 11 bases that match TRBD2. This TCR derives from an adult in good health. CDR3 protein: CASSLTSGSSTDTQYF. Here the CDR3 DNA reads TGTGCCAGCAGCTTAACTAGCGGGAGTAGCACAGATACGCAGTATTTT.